This TCR beta chain was found in a study of blood T cell repertoires in COVID-19 (dated by TCRdb to 2018 to 2021). Study-wide context: The collaborator samples originated in the United States, Italy and Spain and spanned the acute and convalescent phases of COVID-19. Nearly every sample came with metadata listing a de-identified subject ID, COVID-19 status, age in years and sex. The repertoires were released in a freely available public database intended as a resource for research on the immune response to SARS-CoV-2. Where available, HLA class I and class II types were taken from metadata supplied by the sample provider and were not determined by assay-based typing. Subjects who had been exposed to COVID-19, were actively infected with it, or had recovered from it provided the deeply sampled blood TCRbeta repertoires that made up the dataset. The prospective study material was composed of cDNA or gDNA derived from T cells, B-cell-depleted T cells, or PBMCs. Samples were obtained from the ongoing ImmuneRACE study (first 160 participants) and from 1,254 subjects provided by 6 global collaborators. The paper as a whole reports these results and caveats: Clinical and demographic metadata were provided uncurated, with the amount varying by source and participant.

TCRbeta CDR3 regions were amplified from genomic DNA by means of the immunoSEQ Assay, a bias-controlled multiplex PCR. The source study handled its data this way. The number of nucleated cells in each sample was estimated by amplification of reference gene primers within the assay. To quantify the absolute abundance of each unique TCRbeta CDR3 rearrangement, sequence reads were collapsed and filtered. Productive Simpson clonality was computed per sample as the square root of Simpson's diversity index over productive rearrangements. TCRdb took this table from immuneACCESS and kept in-frame rearrangements with V and J called. Such tables lack part of the clones; where checked against another copy, unresolved V genes explain under half of the gap, and the rest is unexplained. That table furnishes V, J and clone size, whereas the DNA furnished D and trimming. This sample is represented by 100,000 to 150,000 clones; about four fifths of them were singletons. Around 10% of the sample lies in the top ten.

Concerning this clone: What this receptor recognizes is not known. Nothing much larger sits one base from this clone, and base qualities are not available.

Collaborating institutions collected whole blood in K2EDTA tubes following their own protocols. For TCRbeta analysis, collaborators shipped samples as frozen whole blood, isolated PBMCs, or DNA extracted from either of those sample types. CDR1 SEHNR and CDR2 FQNEAQ are derived from the germline V gene (reference sequence). Trimming at the junction amounts to 5 bases on V and 7 bases on J, and the germline ends lie 6 bases apart. The CDR3 covers 11 residues, taking in both the cysteine and the phenylalanine. The only DNA kept is the CDR3, 33 bases in frame from the first base. The sequenced material came from peripheral blood. The source of this sequence is a human donor in a cohort sampled during active COVID-19. The V and J segments used are TRBV7-9 and TRBJ2-1; no D gene can be assigned with confidence. For the CDR3, the sequence is CASSPPNEQFF. The DNA sequence is TGTGCCAGCAGCCCTCCGAATGAGCAGTTCTTC. Beyond the CDR3, the reference TRBV7-9 and TRBJ2-1 genes provide the residues; the full variable domain reads: DTGVSQNPRHKITKRGQNVTFRCDPISEHNRLYWYRQTLGQGPEFLTYFQNEAQLEKSRLLSDRFSAERPKGSFSTLEIQRTEQGDSAMYLCASSPPNEQFFGPGTRLTVL.